This TCR beta chain was identified during a study of blood T cell repertoires in COVID-19. Study as a whole: Donors of Cohort 3 who recovered were those that had two negative PCRs, clearance, or symptom resolution. Sources were T cells, B-cell-depleted T cells, or PBMCs; the material itself was cDNA or gDNA.

The germline CDR1 and CDR2 sequences are LNHDA and SQIVND (reference sequence). Between the trimmed V and J ends, which lost 5 bases and 1 base, there was a span of 15 bases. The CDR3 runs 15 residues. TCRdb keeps only in-frame clones here, not all; method: immunoSEQ multiplex PCR. The table records a few hundred thousand clones, around 87% of them present only once. This clonotype was obtained from a man aged 35-49 years in a cohort exposed to, infected with or recovered from COVID-19 (not recorded which). The rearrangement uses TRBV19 and TRBJ2-7, with D possibly being TRBD2 (6 bases). Sequenced input: PBMCs or T cells enriched from blood (not recorded which). CDR3 residues: CASSGPRLDSYEQYF. DNA for the CDR3: TGTGCCAGTAGTGGCCCCCGACTAGATTCCTACGAGCAGTACTTC.